The rows below give T cell receptor beta chains drawn from one sample of a study of T cell repertoires in cytomegalovirus infection. TCRdb reprocessed the reads with MiXCR, giving one entry per CDR3 protein. The sample includes around 450,000 distinct CDR3 sequences, roughly 30% of them seen just once. Sequenced input: PBMCs. The origin of the receptors is a human donor in good health (CMV status not recorded). Some clones in this sample may be carry-over from other donors' samples. Each CDR3 is given with its conserved first and last residue. D genes are given only for firm matches. Size values are once, few and many counts, or a class for expanded clones, and some rows have none.

j_gene,d_gene,abundance,v_gene,CDR3aa,CDR3nt
TRBJ1-1,TRBD1,-,TRBV20-1,CSAMTGITGATEAFF,TGCAGTGCAATGACAGGGATAACGGGGGCCACTGAAGCTTTCTTT
TRBJ2-7,TRBD1,-,TRBV5-4,CASSDGQGGDEQYF,TGTGCCAGCAGCGACGGACAGGGCGGAGACGAGCAGTACTTC
TRBJ2-2,-,-,TRBV5-6,CASSSVWELFF,TGTGCCAGCAGCTCGGTGTGGGAGCTGTTTTTT
TRBJ1-1,-,-,TRBV27,CASSFRGGTEAYF,TGTGCCAGCAGTTTCAGGGGTGGGACTGAAGCTTACTTT
TRBJ2-7,TRBD1,many,TRBV7-6,CASSGQTGGSSYEQYF,TGTGCCAGCAGCGGACAAACAGGGGGCAGTTCCTACGAGCAGTACTTC
TRBJ2-2,TRBD2,-,TRBV14,CATSLLAGVAGELFF,TGTGCCACCTCTTTGTTGGCGGGGGTCGCCGGGGAGCTGTTTTTT
TRBJ2-7,TRBD1,-,TRBV5-1,CASSWGQGPLDEQYF,TGCGCCAGCAGCTGGGGACAGGGCCCTTTGGACGAGCAGTACTTC
TRBJ1-6,-,-,TRBV20-1,CSARAKAGGSPLHF,TGCAGTGCTAGAGCGAAAGCCGGGGGTTCACCCCTCCACTTT
TRBJ1-1,TRBD1,many,TRBV20-1,CSARDLRGQGNTEAFF,TGCAGTGCTAGAGATCTGCGGGGACAGGGAAACACTGAAGCTTTCTTT
TRBJ1-2,-,few,TRBV27,CASSNGQSPIYGYTF,TGTGCCAGCAGTAACGGACAGTCCCCCATCTATGGCTACACCTTC
TRBJ2-7,-,many,TRBV7-9,CASSFSPRGSSYEQYF,TGTGCCAGCAGTTTTTCCCCCCGGGGGTCCTCCTACGAGCAGTACTTC
TRBJ2-1,-,few,TRBV5-4,CASSFVNEGRGYEQFF,TGTGCCAGCAGCTTTGTCAACGAGGGCAGGGGATATGAGCAGTTCTTC
TRBJ1-4,-,-,TRBV4-3,CASSQGEINEKLFF,TGCGCCAGCAGCCAAGGAGAAATTAATGAAAAACTGTTTTTT
TRBJ2-5,-,-,TRBV30,CAWSRTPGETQYF,TGTGCCTGGAGTCGTACCCCAGGAGAGACCCAGTACTTC
TRBJ1-6,-,many,TRBV7-2,CASRVDSAEGFSPLHF,TGTGCCAGCAGGGTAGACAGTGCTGAGGGGTTTTCACCCCTCCACTTT
TRBJ2-5,TRBD2,many,TRBV11-2,CASSKSGGKETQYF,TGTGCCAGCAGTAAATCGGGGGGAAAAGAGACCCAGTACTTC
TRBJ1-2,-,few,TRBV6-2/TRBV6-3,CASIDSANYGYTF,TGTGCCAGCATTGACAGTGCCAACTATGGCTACACCTTC
TRBJ1-2,-,few,TRBV27,CASSRGGAQGYTF,TGTGCCAGCAGTAGAGGGGGAGCCCAAGGCTACACCTTC
TRBJ2-3,TRBD2,-,TRBV20-1,CSAPIFGRGGQSDTQYF,TGCAGTGCTCCGATCTTTGGGCGGGGGGGCCAGTCAGATACGCAGTATTTT
TRBJ1-2,-,few,TRBV6-1,CASKPLGRDNYGYTF,TGTGCCAGCAAACCACTGGGCAGGGATAACTATGGCTACACCTTC
TRBJ2-7,TRBD2,-,TRBV3-1,CASSQGGGRRYEQYF,TGTGCCAGCAGCCAAGGCGGGGGGCGCAGATACGAGCAGTACTTC
TRBJ2-7,-,few,TRBV6-2/TRBV6-3,CASSYSFGYEQYF,TGTGCCAGCAGTTACTCGTTCGGCTACGAGCAGTACTTC
TRBJ1-2,-,many,TRBV7-2,CASGKGDYGYTF,TGTGCCAGCGGGAAGGGAGACTATGGCTACACCTTC
TRBJ2-5,-,-,TRBV11-2,CASSKYDQETQYF,TGTGCCAGCAGCAAGTACGACCAAGAGACCCAGTACTTC
TRBJ2-7,-,few,TRBV4-3,CASSQAVSGFDEQYF,TGCGCCAGCAGCCAAGCAGTTTCGGGGTTCGACGAGCAGTACTTC
TRBJ2-3,TRBD1,-,TRBV7-2,CASSSNLQGPLGLDTQYF,TGTGCCAGCAGTTCCAATCTACAGGGGCCGCTCGGTTTAGATACGCAGTATTTT
TRBJ2-6,-,-,TRBV28,CASSRATAQLISGANVLTF,TGTGCCAGCAGTCGGGCGACAGCCCAGCTCATCTCTGGGGCCAACGTCCTGACTTTC
TRBJ2-7,-,few,TRBV28,CASSPVDRLYEQYF,TGTGCCAGCAGTCCTGTCGACAGACTTTACGAGCAGTACTTC
TRBJ2-5,TRBD1,few,TRBV11-2,CASRGQGPETQYF,TGTGCCAGCAGGGGACAGGGTCCAGAGACCCAGTACTTC
TRBJ2-7,-,-,TRBV19,CASRTAGKREQYF,TGTGCCAGTAGAACCGCCGGCAAGCGCGAGCAGTACTTC
TRBJ1-2,-,-,TRBV5-1,CASSSPDNYGYTF,TGCGCCAGCAGCTCGCCAGACAACTATGGCTACACCTTC
TRBJ1-1,-,-,TRBV6-6,CASSYDRSGTEAFF,TGTGCCAGCAGTTACGATCGATCAGGGACTGAAGCTTTCTTT
TRBJ1-5,-,few,TRBV5-6,CASSLRRERGNQPQHF,TGTGCCAGCAGCTTGAGGAGGGAACGGGGCAATCAGCCCCAGCATTTT
TRBJ1-1,TRBD1,many,TRBV7-2,CASSLGAGGVNTEAFF,TGTGCCAGCAGCTTAGGGGCAGGGGGCGTGAACACTGAAGCTTTCTTT
TRBJ2-7,-,few,TRBV2,CASSERDSSYEQYF,TGTGCCAGCAGTGAGCGGGACAGCTCCTACGAGCAGTACTTC
TRBJ2-7,-,few,TRBV5-1,CASSPPEKTYEQYF,TGCGCCAGCAGCCCACCGGAGAAAACCTACGAGCAGTACTTC
TRBJ2-1,TRBD2,many,TRBV7-2,CASSLDFAGTSWFRSYNEQFF,TGTGCCAGCAGCTTAGATTTCGCCGGGACTAGCTGGTTTCGCTCCTACAATGAGCAGTTCTTC
TRBJ1-1,TRBD1,-,TRBV7-2,CASSPPGQGLNTDSFF,TGTGCCAGCAGTCCCCCGGGACAGGGACTGAACACTGATTCTTTCTTT
TRBJ1-6,TRBD1,-,TRBV6-6,CASREGQDSSYNSPLHF,TGTGCCAGCAGGGAAGGACAGGATAGCTCCTATAATTCACCCCTCCACTTT
TRBJ1-6,-,few,TRBV10-3,CATRAGPPESPLHF,TGTGCCACCCGGGCCGGGCCTCCAGAGTCACCCCTCCACTTT
TRBJ1-2,-,few,TRBV6-5,CASKMIDTPLYGYTF,TGTGCCAGCAAAATGATAGACACTCCCCTATATGGCTACACCTTC
TRBJ1-5,-,few,TRBV6-6,CASSYESSSNQPQHF,TGTGCCAGCAGTTACGAGTCGAGTAGCAATCAGCCCCAGCATTTT
TRBJ1-3,-,-,TRBV7-9,CASSRASGNTIYF,TGTGCCAGCAGCCGGGCCTCTGGAAACACCATATATTTT
TRBJ2-1,TRBD1,many,TRBV7-9,CASSLLGQTLYNEQFF,TGTGCCAGCAGCCTGTTGGGACAGACCCTTTACAATGAGCAGTTCTTC
TRBJ1-1,-,-,TRBV10-2,CASTPPRQMNTEAFF,TGCGCCAGCACCCCCCCTCGACAGATGAACACTGAAGCTTTCTTT
TRBJ2-1,TRBD2,-,TRBV19,CASTGTRGYEQFF,TGTGCCAGTACCGGGACTAGGGGGTATGAGCAGTTCTTC
TRBJ2-5,TRBD1,many,TRBV7-9,CASRTGQGTGETQYF,TGTGCCAGCAGAACCGGACAGGGAACGGGGGAGACCCAGTACTTC
TRBJ2-3,-,few,TRBV4-2,CASSQRSDTDTQYF,TGTGCCAGCAGCCAGAGGTCCGACACAGATACGCAGTATTTT
TRBJ2-7,TRBD1,few,TRBV5-4,CASSADRGHPYEQYF,TGTGCCAGCAGCGCAGACAGGGGCCACCCCTACGAGCAGTACTTC
TRBJ1-1,-,few,TRBV6-1,CASSVGVTTEAFF,TGTGCCAGCAGTGTGGGAGTTACGACTGAAGCTTTCTTT
TRBJ2-7,-,few,TRBV6-2/TRBV6-3,CASSKPGMTYEQYF,TGTGCCAGCAGTAAGCCCGGGATGACCTACGAGCAGTACTTC
TRBJ2-7,TRBD1,few,TRBV6-1,CASSDRTGKDEQYF,TGTGCCAGCAGTGATAGGACAGGGAAGGACGAGCAGTACTTC
TRBJ1-3,TRBD1,once,TRBV12-3/TRBV12-4,CASSDNDRGGNTIYF,TGTGCCAGCAGTGACAACGACAGGGGCGGAAACACCATCTATTTT
TRBJ2-3,TRBD2,-,TRBV20-1,CSAGALAGISTDTQYF,TGCAGTGCCGGGGCCCTAGCGGGGATAAGCACAGATACGCAGTATTTT
TRBJ1-1,-,-,TRBV7-2,CASLGKGGLTEAFF,TGTGCCAGCCTGGGGAAGGGAGGGTTGACTGAAGCTTTCTTT
TRBJ2-1,-,few,TRBV7-8,CASTLGIGASYNEQFF,TGTGCCAGCACCTTAGGCATCGGGGCCAGTTACAATGAGCAGTTCTTC
TRBJ2-7,-,few,TRBV20-1,CSARPSYEQYF,TGCAGTGCTAGGCCCTCCTACGAGCAGTACTTC